Below, 23 T cell receptor beta chains from the same sample are listed, as sequenced in a study of OX40 agonist ivuxolimab in advanced cancers. Preparation of the library involved the immunoSEQ multiplex PCR assay. TCRdb took over this immuneACCESS table, retaining in-frame rearrangements with V and J assigned. Such tables are incomplete; in checked studies, under half of the missing clones stem from an unresolved V gene, and the remainder is unexplained. For this sample the table gives roughly 64,000 clones, of which 84% were detected only once. More than 8% of the sample is taken by the ten largest. Specimen: CD4+ or CD8+ T cells sorted from blood, collected in a trial of the OX40 agonist ivuxolimab. The receptors were gathered from an adult with an advanced solid tumor such as melanoma, head and neck, liver or kidney cancer.

Remarks on this clone: Other DNA sequences in this specimen translate into the identical CDR3. This sequence joins TRBV5-1 and TRBJ2-5; D gene ambiguous. The CDR3 runs 11 residues. Trimming removed 5 bases from V and 1 base from J, with 3 bases in between. The germline V gene encodes CDR1 SGHRS and CDR2 YFSETQ. CDR3 residues: CASRGQETQYF. The CDR3 bases are TGCGCCAGCAGGGGCCAAGAGACCCAGTACTTC.

V is TRBV5-8 and J is TRBJ1-6; weak D call: TRBD1 (5 bases). Germline V gives CDR1 SGHTS, CDR2 YDEGEE. The CDR3 has 15 amino acids. Trimming stripped 0 bases from V and 9 bases from J, with 13 bases between. CDR3 sequence reads: CASSLEGREGSPLHF. In DNA, the CDR3 is TGTGCCAGCAGCTTGGAGGGCAGGGAGGGTTCACCCCTCCACTTT.

The chain recombines TRBV7-3 with TRBJ2-2; D call uncertain. The CDR3 consists of 13 residues. Trimming pared 2 bases from V and 4 bases from J, leaving 5 bases between. Germline CDR1 and CDR2: SGHTA and FQGTGA. The CDR3 region has the DNA TGTGCCAGCAGCTTAGGCAGCACCGGGGAGCTGTTTTTT. Translating gives CASSLGSTGELFF.

This clone appeared a few times. The rearrangement uses TRBV11-1 and TRBJ2-7, with no clear D. The CDR3 consists of 12 residues. V gave up 5 bases and J gave up 4 bases, with 9 bases separating them. CDR1 and CDR2 (germline): SGHAT, FQDESV (reference sequence). CDR3 DNA sequence: TGTGCCAGCAGCCCACAGCCTTACGAGCAGTACTTC. It yields the protein CASSPQPYEQYF.

The chain has TRBV6-4 and TRBJ2-3; TRBD1 aligns across 10 bases. Germline CDR1 reads MRHNA; CDR2 reads SNTAGT. The CDR3 spans 14 residues. J lost 4 bases, V lost 4 bases, and 2 bases had no gene match. The CDR3 is CASSGGQGADTQYF. The CDR3 DNA reads TGTGCCAGCAGTGGTGGACAGGGGGCAGATACGCAGTATTTT.

This clone has only a few counts. This chain links TRBV7-8 with TRBJ2-1; a weak D match, TRBD2 (7 bases). Germline V gene data show CDR1 as SGHVS and CDR2 as FQNEAQ. Trimming left V 4 bases short and J 16 bases short, with 17 bases between. This CDR3 is 12 amino acids long. The CDR3 coding sequence is TGTGCCAGCAGCTCCGGGGTAGGGGGGGTTTTCTTC. The encoded protein is CASSSGVGGVFF.

The chain has TRBV2 and TRBJ2-3; perhaps TRBD1 as D (6 bases). Trimming left V 5 bases short and J 4 bases short, with 10 bases between. This CDR3 is built from 13 residues. CDR1 and CDR2 (germline): SNHLY, FYNNEI. CDR3 loop: CASSIQGADTQYF. In nucleotides, the CDR3 is TGTGCCAGCAGTATACAGGGCGCAGATACGCAGTATTTT. Using reference TRBV2 and TRBJ2-3 for the parts outside the CDR3, the full variable domain is EPEVTQTPSHQVTQMGQEVILRCVPISNHLYFYWYRQILGQKVEFLVSFYNNEISEKSEIFDDQFSVERPDGSNFTLKIRSTKLEDSAMYFCASSIQGADTQYFGPGTRLTVL.

The rearrangement uses TRBV2 and TRBJ1-2, with D possibly being TRBD1 (6 bases). Germline-derived CDR1 and CDR2 are SNHLY and FYNNEI. This CDR3 is 13 amino acids long. V lost 7 bases, J lost 9 bases, and 18 bases lay in between. The CDR3 region is CASTEDRSGSYTF. CDR3 bases: TGTGCCAGCACCGAAGACAGGTCTGGTAGCTACACCTTC.

The rearrangement links TRBV10-3 to TRBJ2-5, with a weak D call TRBD1 (6 bases). CDR1 and CDR2 (germline): ENHRY, SYGVKD. The CDR3 contains 13 residues. The V end was cut by 2 bases, the J end by 3 bases, with 7 bases between. DNA of the CDR3: TGTGCCATCAGTGAGCAGGGGAAAGAGACCCAGTACTTC. It translates to CAISEQGKETQYF.

The chain uses TRBV5-5 and TRBJ1-1; no clear D. The CDR3 loop spans 14 amino acids. Looked up from germline, CDR1 is SGHKS and CDR2 is YYEKEE (reference sequence). The V end was cut by 4 bases, the J end by 1 base, with 11 bases between. CDR3 protein: CASSPTAPNTEAFF. CDR3 nucleotides: TGTGCCAGCAGCCCGACTGCGCCGAACACTGAAGCTTTCTTT.

The V and J genes are TRBV7-9 and TRBJ2-2; no reliable D call. Germline values: CDR1 SEHNR, CDR2 FQNEAQ (reference sequence). V was shortened by 0 bases and J by 0 bases, with 5 bases between the two germline ends. The CDR3 extends over 15 amino acids. The CDR3 reads CASSLAWTNTGELFF. In nucleotides, the CDR3 is TGTGCCAGCAGCTTAGCGTGGACGAACACCGGGGAGCTGTTTTTT.

The V and J genes are TRBV28 and TRBJ2-7; TRBD2 might be the D (6 bases). The ends were cut back, 7 bases at V and 6 bases at J, with 22 bases in the middle. CDR1 and CDR2 from the germline V gene are MDHEN and SYDVKM. The CDR3 is made up of 15 amino acids. CDR3 loop: CASTRRGVLHREQYF. The CDR3 DNA is TGTGCCAGCACTCGGCGGGGAGTCCTTCATCGCGAGCAGTACTTC.

The V call is TRBV6-1, the J call TRBJ1-1, with D hard to call. Per the germline V gene, CDR1 is MNHNS and CDR2 is SASEGT. The V end lost 2 bases, the J end lost 0 bases, and 13 bases lay between the germline ends. CDR3 length equals 16 residues. The CDR3 spells CASSEPAHPMNTEAFF. The CDR3, as DNA: TGTGCCAGCAGTGAACCCGCCCATCCCATGAACACTGAAGCTTTCTTT.

This chain links TRBV13 with TRBJ2-1; no reliable D call. This CDR3 comprises 16 residues. Germline V gives CDR1 PRHDT, CDR2 FYEKMQ (reference sequence). V was clipped by 1 base and J by 0 bases, with 10 bases between them. The CDR3 protein is CASSLVRMGSYNEQFF. The CDR3 DNA follows: TGTGCCAGCAGCTTAGTAAGGATGGGCTCCTACAATGAGCAGTTCTTC. Supplemented by reference TRBV13 and TRBJ2-1, the full variable domain reads AAGVIQSPRHLIKEKRETATLKCYPIPRHDTVYWYQQGPGQDPQFLISFYEKMQSDKGSIPDRFSAQQFSDYHSELNMSSLELGDSALYFCASSLVRMGSYNEQFFGPGTRLTVL.

This clone was detected once. The gene calls are TRBV9 and TRBJ2-7; possible D gene TRBD2, 6 bases. Trimming took off 5 bases at V and 0 bases at J, with 15 bases between the two ends. CDR1 and CDR2 from the germline V gene are SGDLS and YYNGEE. The CDR3 is made up of 15 amino acids. CDR3 DNA sequence: TGTGCCAGCAGTCCGGGGGATACCAACTCCTACGAGCAGTACTTC. Its protein is CASSPGDTNSYEQYF.

This clone was found a few times. CDR3 sequence: CSVEDRQDAYTF. For the CDR3, the DNA is TGCAGCGTTGAAGATCGACAGGATGCCTACACCTTC. The rearrangement uses TRBV29-1 and TRBJ1-2; perhaps TRBD1 as D (6 bases). The CDR3 is 12 residues long. Germline lookup yields CDR1 SQVTM and CDR2 ANQGSEA. With 0 bases removed from V and 10 bases from J, the gap between germline ends came to 12 bases.

The table lists this clone with a count of one. The chain combines TRBV7-2 with TRBJ1-1; the match to TRBD1 covers 10 bases. Germline CDR1 reads SGHTA; CDR2 reads FQGNSA. Trimming at V came to 5 bases and at J to 4 bases, leaving 4 bases not matched to a gene. CDR3 length equals 14 residues. The DNA of the CDR3 is TGTGCCAGCAGCCCGAGGACAGGGGGCACTGAAGCTTTCTTT. Translation gives CASSPRTGGTEAFF.

The chain recombines TRBV11-3 with TRBJ2-7; 9 bases agree with TRBD2. CDR3 length equals 19 residues. The V segment lost 3 bases and the J segment 1 base; nucleotides outside the gene matches: 16. From germline, CDR1 is SGHNT and CDR2 YENEEA. Here the CDR3 DNA reads TGTGCCAGCAGCTTTCAGGATAGCGGGAGATCATCCGGATCCTACGAGCAGTACTTC. Its protein is CASSFQDSGRSSGSYEQYF.

This chain uses TRBV5-1 with TRBJ2-1; TRBD1 matches 8 bases. From germline, CDR1 is SGHRS and CDR2 YFSETQ. The ends lost 3 bases at V and 7 bases at J; junction bases unmatched: 0. The CDR3 covers 12 residues. The CDR3 here is CASSWTGNEQFF. The CDR3 DNA follows: TGCGCCAGCAGCTGGACAGGGAATGAGCAGTTCTTC.

On this clone itself: The sample carries other DNA sequences with the same CDR3. The chain combines TRBV6-5 with TRBJ1-2; D remains ambiguous. There are 12 residues in the CDR3. The germline V gene encodes CDR1 MNHEY and CDR2 SVGAGI. Trimming stripped 0 bases from V and 4 bases from J, with 3 bases between. The CDR3 region is CASSYSGYGYTF. CDR3 DNA sequence: TGTGCCAGCAGTTACTCTGGCTATGGCTACACCTTC.

The chain recombines TRBV5-1 with TRBJ2-5; 10 bases are shared with TRBD1. CDR1 is SGHRS, CDR2 YFSETQ, per germline. The CDR3 is 14 residues long. The junction had 4 bases not matched to a gene; V was cut back by 4 bases and J by 4 bases. The CDR3 bases are TGCGCCAGCAGCCTGGGACAGGGGCGAGAGACCCAGTACTTC. It yields the protein CASSLGQGRETQYF.

This chain links TRBV18 with TRBJ1-2; D not certain. The CDR3 sequence is 13 residues long. Germline CDR1 and CDR2: KGHSH and LQKENI. Trimming shortened V by 4 bases and J by 8 bases, and 14 bases separated the two germline ends. The CDR3 DNA follows: TGTGCCAGCTCACTACCCGGGAGTCCAGGCTACACCTTC. It translates to CASSLPGSPGYTF.

V usage is TRBV7-2 and J usage is TRBJ1-1; D uncertain. From germline, CDR1 is SGHTA and CDR2 FQGNSA. The V end lost 2 bases, the J end lost 0 bases, and 4 bases lay between the germline ends. The CDR3 runs to 13 residues. CDR3 DNA: TGTGCCAGCAGCTTAATTCTGAACACTGAAGCTTTCTTT. Translating gives CASSLILNTEAFF.